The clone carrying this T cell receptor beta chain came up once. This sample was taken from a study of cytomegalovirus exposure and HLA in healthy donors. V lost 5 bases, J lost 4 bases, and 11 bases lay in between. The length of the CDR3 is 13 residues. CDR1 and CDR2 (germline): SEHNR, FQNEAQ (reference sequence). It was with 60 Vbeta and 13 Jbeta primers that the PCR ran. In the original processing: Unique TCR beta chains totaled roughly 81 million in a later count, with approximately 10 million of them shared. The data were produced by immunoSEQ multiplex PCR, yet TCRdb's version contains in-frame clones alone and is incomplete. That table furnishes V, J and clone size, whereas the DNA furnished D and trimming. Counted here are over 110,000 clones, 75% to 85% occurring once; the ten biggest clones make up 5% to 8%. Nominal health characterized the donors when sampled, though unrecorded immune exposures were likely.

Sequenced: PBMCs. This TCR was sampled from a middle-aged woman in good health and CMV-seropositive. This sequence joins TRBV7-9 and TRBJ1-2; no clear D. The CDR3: CASSPDHTYGYTF. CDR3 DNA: TGTGCCAGCAGCCCAGATCACACCTATGGCTACACCTTC.